The present TCR beta chain was sequenced within a study of metastatic and nonmetastatic thyroid tumors (TCRdb year 2020). Describing the broader study: For patients with malignant and with benign thyroid disease, the researchers compared repertoires between peripheral blood samples and tumor or nodule tissue samples.

No treatment had been received by any patient before thyroid surgery. The study retrospectively analysed patient clinical samples collected from about 2012 to 2019 using T-cell receptor beta sequencing. The table lists this clone with many counts. Its cognate antigen has yet to be identified. The sample holds no much larger clone one base away, and base qualities are not on file. Libraries were constructed by PCR. Sequencing was performed on an Illumina HiSeq 4000. High-throughput sequencing was used to profile the TCR beta-chain CDR3 region of every patient. The authors' analysis ran thus. The researchers built a classifier to tell apart papillary thyroid cancer patients with distant metastasis, based on CDR3 differences among clinicopathological groups. To measure repertoire diversity the researchers used the Shannon index, while the Morisita-Horn index served to gauge how similar the tumor and blood repertoires were. The public reads were reanalyzed by TCRdb: fastp trimming at Q25, MiXCR alignment, in-frame beta chains only. These V and J calls are TCRdb output, not the study's own analysis. This sample lists under 20,000 clones; about a quarter were detected once. About 3.3% of the sample is held by the ten biggest clonotypes.

The germline V gene (reference sequence) gives CDR1 as DFQATT and CDR2 as SNEGSKA. The CDR3 sequence holds 13 residues, the cysteine and phenylalanine included. Left in the record is the CDR3 DNA by itself, 39 bases read in frame from the first base. V is trimmed back by 6 bases and J by 8 bases, and the junction contains 7 bases that no gene match accounts for. Broader findings and caveats from the paper: In both blood and tumor samples, TCR beta diversity was reported to be significantly higher in malignant tumors than in benign nodules.

Source material: blood. The clonotype originates from a male donor with papillary thyroid cancer or a benign thyroid nodule (not recorded which). Some clones in this sample may be carry-over from other donors' samples. The chain employs TRBV20-1 and TRBJ2-4, and 10 junction bases match TRBD2. The nucleotide sequence is TGCAGTGCCGCTCTAGCGGGAGTAGACATTCAGTACTTC. The resulting protein is CSAALAGVDIQYF.